The T cell receptor beta chain under discussion was sequenced for a study of PD-1 blockade in classical Hodgkin lymphoma. About this clone: The target antigen is unknown.

Relapse was seen in all patients after autologous stem cell transplantation, and brentuximab vedotin exposure was variable. The germline gives CDR1 SGHTA, CDR2 FQGNSA. The CDR3 extends over 15 amino acids. V shed 1 base and J shed 4 bases, with 11 bases lying between them. Findings and caveats of the study: Those starting nivolumab under 1 year post-ASCT were excluded. It was CD4+ TCR diversity, not CD8+, that rose significantly by C4D1. Baseline diversity in complete responders resembled that of newly diagnosed patients.

Data came from immunoSEQ multiplex PCR; TCRdb stores just in-frame clones and leaves some out. The sample carries about 27,000 clones, approximately 72% recorded once. The sequencing used peripheral blood mononuclear cells (PBMCs), collected before the second cycle of nivolumab. The J gene is TRBJ2-1, the V gene TRBV7-2, with a possible D match to TRBD2 (6 bases). The clonotype comes from a human donor with classical Hodgkin lymphoma. The CDR3 sequence is CASSLDSGEYNEQFF. CDR3 sequence (DNA): TGTGCCAGCAGCTTAGATAGCGGCGAGTACAATGAGCAGTTCTTC.